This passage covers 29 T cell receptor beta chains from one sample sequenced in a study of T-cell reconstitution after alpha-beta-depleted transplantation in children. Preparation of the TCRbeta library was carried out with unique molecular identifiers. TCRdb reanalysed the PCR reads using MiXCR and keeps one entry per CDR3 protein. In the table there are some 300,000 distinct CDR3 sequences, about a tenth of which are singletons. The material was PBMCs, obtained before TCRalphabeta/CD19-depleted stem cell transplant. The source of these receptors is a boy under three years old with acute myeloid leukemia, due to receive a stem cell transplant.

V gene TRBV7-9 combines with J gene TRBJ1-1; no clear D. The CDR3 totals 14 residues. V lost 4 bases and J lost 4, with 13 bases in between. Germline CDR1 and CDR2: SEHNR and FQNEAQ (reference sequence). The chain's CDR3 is CASSSGGPSTEAFF. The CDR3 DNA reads TGTGCCAGCAGCTCCGGTGGCCCCTCCACTGAAGCTTTCTTT.

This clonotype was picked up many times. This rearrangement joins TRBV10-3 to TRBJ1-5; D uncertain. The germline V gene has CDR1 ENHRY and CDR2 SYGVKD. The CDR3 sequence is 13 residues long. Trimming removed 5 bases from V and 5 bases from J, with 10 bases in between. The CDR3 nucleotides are TGTGCCATCAGTAGCAGGACGGATCAGCCCCAGCATTTT. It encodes CAISSRTDQPQHF.

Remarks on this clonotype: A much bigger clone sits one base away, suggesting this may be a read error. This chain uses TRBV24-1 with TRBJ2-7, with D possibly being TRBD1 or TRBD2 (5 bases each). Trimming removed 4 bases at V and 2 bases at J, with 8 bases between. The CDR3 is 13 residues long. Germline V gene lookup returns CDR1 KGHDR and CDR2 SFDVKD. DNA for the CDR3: TGTGCCACCAGTGACGTGGGGGCCTACGAGCAGTACTTC. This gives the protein CATSDVGAYEQYF.

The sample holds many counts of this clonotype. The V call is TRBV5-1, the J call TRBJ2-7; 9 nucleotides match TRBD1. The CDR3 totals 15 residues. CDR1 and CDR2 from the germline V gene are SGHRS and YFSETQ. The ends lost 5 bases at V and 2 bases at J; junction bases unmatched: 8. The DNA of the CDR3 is TGCGCCAGCAGACTACCCGGGACAGGGACCTACGAGCAGTACTTC. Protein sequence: CASRLPGTGTYEQYF.

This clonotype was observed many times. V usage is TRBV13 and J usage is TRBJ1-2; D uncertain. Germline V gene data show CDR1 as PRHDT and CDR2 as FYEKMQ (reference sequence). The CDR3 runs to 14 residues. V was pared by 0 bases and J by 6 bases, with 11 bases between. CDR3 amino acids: CASSLGLLPDGYTF. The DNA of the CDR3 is TGTGCCAGCAGCTTAGGGCTCCTCCCGGATGGCTACACCTTC. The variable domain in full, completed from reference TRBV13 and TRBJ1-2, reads AAGVIQSPRHLIKEKRETATLKCYPIPRHDTVYWYQQGPGQDPQFLISFYEKMQSDKGSIPDRFSAQQFSDYHSELNMSSLELGDSALYFCASSLGLLPDGYTFGSGTRLTVV.

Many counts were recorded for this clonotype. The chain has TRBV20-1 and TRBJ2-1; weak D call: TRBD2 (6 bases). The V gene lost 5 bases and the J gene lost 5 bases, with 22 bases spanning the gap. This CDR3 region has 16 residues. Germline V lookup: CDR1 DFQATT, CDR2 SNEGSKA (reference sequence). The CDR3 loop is CSALPSLQGLHNEQFF. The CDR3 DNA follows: TGCAGTGCTCTCCCATCGCTTCAGGGACTTCACAATGAGCAGTTCTTC.

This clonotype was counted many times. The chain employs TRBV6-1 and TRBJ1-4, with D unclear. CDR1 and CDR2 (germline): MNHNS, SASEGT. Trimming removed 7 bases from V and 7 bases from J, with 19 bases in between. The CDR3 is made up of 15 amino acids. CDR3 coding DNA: TGTGCCAGCAAGGGTGTTAGTGGGAGTGCTGAAAAACTGTTTTTT. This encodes CASKGVSGSAEKLFF.

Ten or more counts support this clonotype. CDR3 sequence: CASGAGTGGYEQYF. CDR3 bases: TGTGCCAGCGGAGCCGGGACAGGGGGTTACGAGCAGTACTTC. The chain recombines TRBV27 with TRBJ2-7, with TRBD1 matching over 11 bases. Germline V gives CDR1 MNHEY, CDR2 SMNVEV (reference sequence). This CDR3 comprises 14 residues. Trimming removed 8 bases from V and 4 bases from J; junction bases left unmatched: 7.

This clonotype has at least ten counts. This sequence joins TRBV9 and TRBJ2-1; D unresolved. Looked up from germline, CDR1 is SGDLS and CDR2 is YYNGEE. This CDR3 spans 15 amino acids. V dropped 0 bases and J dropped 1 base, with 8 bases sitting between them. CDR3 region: CASSVGQPSYNEQFF. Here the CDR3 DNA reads TGTGCCAGCAGCGTAGGGCAGCCTTCCTACAATGAGCAGTTCTTC. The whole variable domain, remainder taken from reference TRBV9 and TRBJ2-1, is DSGVTQTPKHLITATGQRVTLRCSPRSGDLSVYWYQQSLDQGLQFLIQYYNGEERAKGNILERFSAQQFPDLHSELNLSSLELGDSALYFCASSVGQPSYNEQFFGPGTRLTVL.

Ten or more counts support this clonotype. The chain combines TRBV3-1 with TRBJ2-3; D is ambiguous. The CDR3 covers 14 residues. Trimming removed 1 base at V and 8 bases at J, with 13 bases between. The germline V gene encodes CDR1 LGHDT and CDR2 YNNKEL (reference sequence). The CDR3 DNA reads TGTGCCAGCAGCCAAGCGCGTACGTTGGCTACGCAGTATTTT. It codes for CASSQARTLATQYF.

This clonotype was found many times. CDR3 nucleotides: TGTGCCAGCAGCGGACTAGCGGGGGCCTACAATGAGCAGTTCTTC. This translates into CASSGLAGAYNEQFF. J is TRBJ2-1 and V is TRBV6-1; 13 nucleotides align to TRBD2. The CDR3 is 15 residues long. V lost 6 bases to trimming and J lost 2 bases; unmatched junction nucleotides: 1. The V gene's germline CDR1 is MNHNS and CDR2 SASEGT.

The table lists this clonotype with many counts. This CDR3 reads CSARGAGSSYEQYF. The CDR3 nucleotides read TGCAGTGCTAGAGGGGCAGGGTCTTCCTACGAGCAGTACTTC. The V gene is TRBV20-1, the J gene TRBJ2-7, with D possibly matching TRBD1 (5 bases). There are 14 residues in the CDR3. The germline gives CDR1 DFQATT, CDR2 SNEGSKA (reference sequence). V was trimmed by 1 base and J by 1 base, leaving 11 bases between them.

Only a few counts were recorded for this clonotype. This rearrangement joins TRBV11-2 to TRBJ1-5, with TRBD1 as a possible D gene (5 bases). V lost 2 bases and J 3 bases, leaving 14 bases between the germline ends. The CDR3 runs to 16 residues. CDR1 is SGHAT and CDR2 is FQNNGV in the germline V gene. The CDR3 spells CASSLIPGGDNQPQHF. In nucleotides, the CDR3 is TGTGCCAGCAGCTTAATACCCGGGGGAGACAATCAGCCCCAGCATTTT.

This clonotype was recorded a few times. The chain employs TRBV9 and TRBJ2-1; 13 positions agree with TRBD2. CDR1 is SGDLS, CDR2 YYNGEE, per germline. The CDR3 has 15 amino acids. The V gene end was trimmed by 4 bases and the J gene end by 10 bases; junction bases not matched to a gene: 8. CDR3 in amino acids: CASSPRLAGGFEQFF. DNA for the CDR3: TGTGCCAGCAGCCCCCGACTAGCGGGGGGCTTCGAGCAGTTCTTC.

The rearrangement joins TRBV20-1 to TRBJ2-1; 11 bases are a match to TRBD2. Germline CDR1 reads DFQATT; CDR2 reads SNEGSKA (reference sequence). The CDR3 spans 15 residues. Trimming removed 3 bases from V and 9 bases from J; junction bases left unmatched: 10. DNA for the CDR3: TGCAGTGCTAGTCCCCGGGTTAGCGGGAGGGGTGAGCAGTTCTTC. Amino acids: CSASPRVSGRGEQFF.

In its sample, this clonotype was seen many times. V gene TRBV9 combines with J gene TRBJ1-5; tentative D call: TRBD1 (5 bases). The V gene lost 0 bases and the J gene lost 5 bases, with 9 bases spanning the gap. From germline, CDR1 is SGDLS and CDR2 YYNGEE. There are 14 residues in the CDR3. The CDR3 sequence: CASSVGQSHQPQHF. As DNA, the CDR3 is TGTGCCAGCAGCGTAGGACAGTCACATCAGCCCCAGCATTTT.

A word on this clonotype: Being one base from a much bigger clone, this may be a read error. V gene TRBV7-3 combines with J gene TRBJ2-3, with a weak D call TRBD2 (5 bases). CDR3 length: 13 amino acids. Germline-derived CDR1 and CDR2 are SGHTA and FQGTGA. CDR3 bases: TGTGCCAGCAGCTTAGCTAGCACACATACGCAGTATTTT. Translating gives CASSLASTHTQYF.

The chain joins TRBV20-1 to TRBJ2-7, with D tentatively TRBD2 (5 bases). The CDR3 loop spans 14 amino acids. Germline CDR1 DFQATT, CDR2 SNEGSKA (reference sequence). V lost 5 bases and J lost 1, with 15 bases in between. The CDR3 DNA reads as TGCAGTGCTCGAGGGTCTACGGGATCCTACGAGCAGTACTTC. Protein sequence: CSARGSTGSYEQYF.

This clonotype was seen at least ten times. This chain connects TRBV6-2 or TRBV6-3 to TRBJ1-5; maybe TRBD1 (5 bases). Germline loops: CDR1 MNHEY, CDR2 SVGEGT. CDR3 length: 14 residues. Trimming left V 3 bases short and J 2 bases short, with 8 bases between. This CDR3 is CASSYGGGNQPQHF. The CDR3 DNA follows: TGTGCCAGCAGTTATGGGGGGGGCAATCAGCCCCAGCATTTT.

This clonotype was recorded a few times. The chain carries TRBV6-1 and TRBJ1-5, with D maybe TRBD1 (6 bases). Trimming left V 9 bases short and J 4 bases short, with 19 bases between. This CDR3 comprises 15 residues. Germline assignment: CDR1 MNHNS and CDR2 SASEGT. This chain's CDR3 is CASRDRGRGNQPQHF. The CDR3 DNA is TGTGCCAGTAGGGATCGGGGGCGGGGGAATCAGCCCCAGCATTTT.

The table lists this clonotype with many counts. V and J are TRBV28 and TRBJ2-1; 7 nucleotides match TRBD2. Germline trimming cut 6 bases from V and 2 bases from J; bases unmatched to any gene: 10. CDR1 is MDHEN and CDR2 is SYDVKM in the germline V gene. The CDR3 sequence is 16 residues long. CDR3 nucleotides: TGTGCCAGCAGGAATGGCGGGAGTACCCCCTACAATGAGCAGTTCTTC. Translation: CASRNGGSTPYNEQFF.

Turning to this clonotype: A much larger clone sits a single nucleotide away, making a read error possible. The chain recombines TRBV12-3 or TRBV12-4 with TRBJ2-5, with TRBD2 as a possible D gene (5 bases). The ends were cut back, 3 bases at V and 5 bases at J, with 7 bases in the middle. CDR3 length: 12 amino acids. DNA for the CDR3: TGTGCCAGCAGTTTCGGGGTGGAGACCCAGTACTTC. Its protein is CASSFGVETQYF.

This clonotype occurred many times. CDR3 protein: CASSFFLYSGNTIYF. In DNA, the CDR3 is TGTGCCAGCAGCTTTTTCTTGTACTCTGGAAACACCATATATTTT. The chain combines TRBV7-8 with TRBJ1-3, with no clear D. From germline, CDR1 is SGHVS and CDR2 FQNEAQ. The CDR3 runs to 15 residues. V was cut by 3 bases and J by 0 bases, with 9 bases left in between.

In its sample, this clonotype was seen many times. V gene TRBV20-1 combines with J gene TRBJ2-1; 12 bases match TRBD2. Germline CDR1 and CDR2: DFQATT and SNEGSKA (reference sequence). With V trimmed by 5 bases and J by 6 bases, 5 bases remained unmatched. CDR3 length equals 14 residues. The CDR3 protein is CSARLAGEINEQFF. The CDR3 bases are TGCAGTGCTCGACTAGCGGGAGAGATCAATGAGCAGTTCTTC.

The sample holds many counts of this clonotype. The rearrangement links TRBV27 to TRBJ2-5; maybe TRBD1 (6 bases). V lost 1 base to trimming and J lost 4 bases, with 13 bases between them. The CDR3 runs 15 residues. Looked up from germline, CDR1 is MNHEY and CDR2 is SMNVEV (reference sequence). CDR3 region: CASSLFWSRGETQYF. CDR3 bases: TGTGCCAGCAGTTTATTCTGGTCCAGGGGAGAGACCCAGTACTTC.

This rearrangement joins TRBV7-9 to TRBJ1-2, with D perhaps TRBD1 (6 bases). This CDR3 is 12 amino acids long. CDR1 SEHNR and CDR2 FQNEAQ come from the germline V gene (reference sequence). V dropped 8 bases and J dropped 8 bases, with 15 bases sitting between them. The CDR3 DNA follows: TGTGCCAGCGCCTTACGGGGGGGCGGCTACACCTTC. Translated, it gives CASALRGGGYTF.

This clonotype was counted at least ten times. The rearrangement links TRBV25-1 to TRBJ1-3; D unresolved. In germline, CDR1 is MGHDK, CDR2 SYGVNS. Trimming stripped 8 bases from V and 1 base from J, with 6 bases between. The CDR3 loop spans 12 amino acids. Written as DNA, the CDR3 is TGTGCCAGCGCAGGATCTGGAAACACCATATATTTT. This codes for CASAGSGNTIYF.

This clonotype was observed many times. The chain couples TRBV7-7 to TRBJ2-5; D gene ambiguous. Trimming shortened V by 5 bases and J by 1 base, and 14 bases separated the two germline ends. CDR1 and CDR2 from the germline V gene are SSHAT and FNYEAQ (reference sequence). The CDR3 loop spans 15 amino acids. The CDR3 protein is CASSPGRRPQETQYF. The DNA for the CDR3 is TGTGCCAGCAGCCCCGGCCGTCGGCCCCAAGAGACCCAGTACTTC.

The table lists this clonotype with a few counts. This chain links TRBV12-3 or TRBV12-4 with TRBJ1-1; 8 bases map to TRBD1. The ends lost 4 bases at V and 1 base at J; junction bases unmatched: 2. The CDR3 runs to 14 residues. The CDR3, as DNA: TGTGCCAGCAGTTACAGGGGGGCGAACACTGAAGCTTTCTTT. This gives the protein CASSYRGANTEAFF.